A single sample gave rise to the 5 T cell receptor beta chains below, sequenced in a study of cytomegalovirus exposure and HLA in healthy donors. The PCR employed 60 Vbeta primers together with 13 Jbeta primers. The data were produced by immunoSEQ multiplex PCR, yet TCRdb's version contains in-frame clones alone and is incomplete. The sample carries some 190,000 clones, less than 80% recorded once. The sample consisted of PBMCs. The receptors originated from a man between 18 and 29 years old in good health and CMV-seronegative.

The CDR3 here is CASSFPGGLYEQYF. CDR3 nucleotide sequence: TGTGCCAGCAGTTTCCCCGGGGGTCTCTACGAGCAGTACTTC. The J gene is TRBJ2-7, the V gene TRBV28; a possible D gene is TRBD2 (6 bases). Trimming removed 3 bases from V and 3 bases from J, with 12 bases in between. Germline V lookup: CDR1 MDHEN, CDR2 SYDVKM. CDR3 length: 14 amino acids.

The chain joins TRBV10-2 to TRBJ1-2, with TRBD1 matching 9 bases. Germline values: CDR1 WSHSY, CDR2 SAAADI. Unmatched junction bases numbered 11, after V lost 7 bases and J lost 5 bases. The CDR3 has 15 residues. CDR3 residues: CASKDRGTGRYGYTF. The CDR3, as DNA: TGCGCCAGCAAAGACAGGGGGACAGGGCGATATGGCTACACCTTC.

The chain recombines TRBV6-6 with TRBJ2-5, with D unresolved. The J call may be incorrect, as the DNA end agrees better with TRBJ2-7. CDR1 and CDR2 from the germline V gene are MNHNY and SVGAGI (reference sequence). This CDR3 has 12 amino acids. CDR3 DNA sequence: TGTGCCAGCAGGCCCCACGCGAGCGAGCAGTACTTC. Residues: CASRPHASEQYF.

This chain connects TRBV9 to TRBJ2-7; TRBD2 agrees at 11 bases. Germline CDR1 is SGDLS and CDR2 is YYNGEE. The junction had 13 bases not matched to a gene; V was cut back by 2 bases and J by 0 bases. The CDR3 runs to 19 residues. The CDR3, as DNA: TGTGCCAGCAGCGTGGGGGGACTAGCGGCTCCTCACAGCTCCTACGAGCAGTACTTC. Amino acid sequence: CASSVGGLAAPHSSYEQYF.

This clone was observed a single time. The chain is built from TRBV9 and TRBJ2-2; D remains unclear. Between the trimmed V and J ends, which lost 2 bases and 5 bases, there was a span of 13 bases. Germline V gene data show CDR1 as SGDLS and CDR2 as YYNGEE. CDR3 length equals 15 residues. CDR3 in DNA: TGTGCCAGCAGCGTGCAGTCCCAGGTTACCGGGGAGCTGTTTTTT. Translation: CASSVQSQVTGELFF.